Below, 23 T cell receptor beta chains from the same sample are listed, as sequenced in a study of blood T cells in healthy people across ages. Then a second PCR, running about 6 to 12 cycles, was carried out with a sample-barcoded 5' primer and a J-beta primer mix. TCRdb reprocessed the 5' RACE reads with MiXCR, giving one entry per CDR3 protein. The repertoire includes some 670,000 distinct CDR3 sequences, around 52% of them detected once, and roughly 14% sits in the top ten. The material sequenced was blood. These TCRs come from an elderly woman in good health.

This clonotype has just a few counts. The chain employs TRBV21-1 and TRBJ2-1; TRBD2, the table's D call, was not compared with the DNA. TRBV21-1 is shown as a pseudogene. The length of the CDR3 is 12 residues. CDR3 in amino acids: CASRGAFNEQFF. The CDR3 DNA reads TGTGCCAGCAGGGGAGCCTTCAATGAGCAGTTCTTC.

The chain couples TRBV5-1 to TRBJ1-5; no clear D. V was trimmed by 1 base and J by 2 bases, leaving 10 bases between them. The CDR3 has 15 amino acids. Germline V gene data show CDR1 as SGHRS and CDR2 as YFSETQ. The CDR3 loop reads CASSLTVGRNQPQHF. CDR3 DNA sequence: TGCGCCAGCAGCTTGACAGTAGGTCGCAATCAGCCCCAGCATTTT. The full variable domain, rest sourced from reference TRBV5-1 and TRBJ1-5, is KAGVTQTPRYLIKTRGQQVTLSCSPISGHRSVSWYQQTPGQGLQFLFEYFSETQRNKGNFPGRFSGRQFSNSRSEMNVSTLELGDSALYLCASSLTVGRNQPQHFGDGTRLSIL.

The rearrangement uses TRBV10-3 and TRBJ1-1, with D perhaps matching TRBD1 (6 bases). The CDR3 is 12 amino acids. Per the germline V gene, CDR1 is ENHRY and CDR2 is SYGVKD. Between the trimmed V and J ends, which lost 11 bases and 1 base, there was a span of 11 bases. CDR3 region: CALQGPNTEAFF. DNA of the CDR3: TGTGCCCTACAGGGCCCGAACACTGAAGCTTTCTTT.

The gene calls are TRBV27 and TRBJ1-5; 11 nucleotides align to TRBD1. The V segment lost 5 bases and the J segment 3 bases; nucleotides outside the gene matches: 6. The CDR3 is made up of 16 amino acids. Germline values: CDR1 MNHEY, CDR2 SMNVEV (reference sequence). DNA for the CDR3: TGTGCCAGCAGTCAGGGACAGGGGGGGATCAATCAGCCCCAGCATTTT. Its translation: CASSQGQGGINQPQHF.

This chain links TRBV12-3 or TRBV12-4 with TRBJ2-5; D possibly corresponds to TRBD2 (7 bases). The CDR3 extends over 15 amino acids. V lost 5 bases to trimming and J lost 11 bases, with 24 bases between them. CDR3 amino acids: CASSPRDSGEGEQYF. The CDR3 DNA follows: TGTGCCAGCAGTCCTCGCGATAGTGGGGAGGGGGAGCAGTACTTC.

This rearrangement joins TRBV2 to TRBJ2-7; the D gene is possibly TRBD1 (5 bases). The CDR3 consists of 12 residues. Deletions cut 11 bases from V and 1 base from J, with 12 bases between. CDR1 is SNHLY, CDR2 FYNNEI, per germline. CDR3 loop: CAHKRGSYEQYF. CDR3 sequence (DNA): TGTGCCCATAAAAGGGGATCCTACGAGCAGTACTTC.

The chain has TRBV20-1 and TRBJ2-6; 9 positions match TRBD1. The CDR3 extends over 17 amino acids. CDR1 and CDR2 (germline): DFQATT, SNEGSKA (reference sequence). With V trimmed by 6 bases and J by 2 bases, 11 bases remained unmatched. CDR3 nucleotide sequence: TGCAGTGCCGCCGGGCGGACAGGGGATGCTGGGGCCAACGTCCTGACTTTC. Amino acid sequence: CSAAGRTGDAGANVLTF.

Comment on this clonotype: With a much larger clone just one base away, this may be a read error. The CDR3 bases are TGTGCCAGCGGTAGCGGGAGGGTCAATGAGCAGTTCTTC. Its protein is CASGSGRVNEQFF. The chain combines TRBV2 with TRBJ2-1; 11 bases line up with TRBD2. Germline V gene sequence: CDR1 SNHLY, CDR2 FYNNEI. The J segment lost 6 bases and the V segment lost 8 bases, leaving 3 bases of the junction unmatched. The CDR3 runs 13 residues. Supplemented by reference TRBV2 and TRBJ2-1, the full variable domain reads EPEVTQTPSHQVTQMGQEVILRCVPISNHLYFYWYRQILGQKVEFLVSFYNNEISEKSEIFDDQFSVERPDGSNFTLKIRSTKLEDSAMYFCASGSGRVNEQFFGPGTRLTVL.

On this clonotype: A read error may explain this, as a much larger clone is one base away. The chain recombines TRBV5-5 with TRBJ1-4; possible D gene TRBD1, 5 bases. Germline CDR1 and CDR2: SGHKS and YYEKEE (reference sequence). The CDR3 runs 15 residues. V was cut by 4 bases and J by 0 bases, with 10 bases left in between. CDR3 sequence (DNA): TGTGCCAGCAGCCGGACATGTCCAACTAATGAAAAACTGTTTTTT. Its protein is CASSRTCPTNEKLFF.

The V call is TRBV29-1, the J call TRBJ1-4, with a possible D match to TRBD1 (5 bases). V shed 6 bases and J shed 3 bases, with 11 bases lying between them. The CDR3 consists of 13 residues. Germline CDR1 is SQVTM and CDR2 is ANQGSEA. The CDR3 sequence is CSVLTAANEKLFF. The CDR3 bases are TGCAGCGTATTGACAGCCGCTAATGAAAAACTGTTTTTT. Supplemented by reference TRBV29-1 and TRBJ1-4, the full variable domain reads SAVISQKPSRDICQRGTSLTIQCQVDSQVTMMFWYRQQPGQSLTLIATANQGSEATYESGFVIDKFPISRPNLTFSTLTVSNMSPEDSSIYLCSVLTAANEKLFFGSGTQLSVL.

To note about this clonotype: A much larger clone is a single base away; this may be a read error. The chain links TRBV15 to TRBJ2-1; TRBD1 is a possible D gene (6 bases). Germline V lookup: CDR1 LNHNV, CDR2 YYDKDF (reference sequence). The CDR3 sequence is 15 residues long. The CDR3, as DNA: TGTGCCGCCAGCAGTGACAGGATTTCCTACAATGAGCAGTTCTTC. Translated, it gives CAASSDRISYNEQFF.

This clonotype was observed a few times. A much larger clone lies one base from this, so it may be a read error. The rearrangement links TRBV3-1 to TRBJ2-5; D gene ambiguous. V gave up 2 bases and J gave up 11 bases, with 30 bases separating them. CDR3 size: 18 residues. The V gene's germline CDR1 is LGHDT and CDR2 YNNKEL (reference sequence). This chain's CDR3 is CASSQPSSTRALGNEQYF. In DNA form, the CDR3 reads TGTGCCAGCAGCCAACCAAGTAGCACAAGGGCGCTAGGGAATGAGCAGTACTTC.

The chain couples TRBV29-1 to TRBJ2-1, with a tentative D call TRBD2 (6 bases). The CDR3 runs 12 residues. Per germline, CDR1 SQVTM and CDR2 ANQGSEA. V was cut by 0 bases and J by 10 bases, with 10 bases left in between. The CDR3 is CSVEDVGGEQFF. DNA for the CDR3: TGCAGCGTTGAAGATGTGGGGGGAGAGCAGTTCTTC.

The rearrangement links TRBV28 to TRBJ2-7; 13 bases fit TRBD2. The J call may be mistaken, given a closer DNA end match to TRBJ2-5. The germline V gene has CDR1 MDHEN and CDR2 SYDVKM. The CDR3 loop spans 16 amino acids. The CDR3 coding sequence is TGTGCCAGCAGAGACAACAGACTAGCGGGAGGAGAGACCCAGTACTTC. Its translation is CASRDNRLAGGETQYF.

This chain joins TRBV29-1 and TRBJ2-7; the D gene is possibly TRBD1 (5 bases). Judging by the DNA end, TRBJ2-5 fits better; the J call may be wrong. This CDR3 comprises 15 residues. Per germline, CDR1 SQVTM and CDR2 ANQGSEA. The CDR3 DNA reads as TGCAGCGTTGAAGGGACAATTACTCTCGCAGAGACCCAGTACTTC. The encoded protein is CSVEGTITLAETQYF.

V is TRBV6-5 and J is TRBJ2-3, with TRBD2 identical over 10 bases. Germline assignment: CDR1 MNHEY and CDR2 SVGAGI. CDR3 size: 14 residues. Trimming removed 7 bases from V and 7 bases from J; junction bases left unmatched: 8. This CDR3 reads CASIGSGGVNTQYF. Here the CDR3 DNA reads TGTGCCAGCATTGGAAGCGGGGGGGTTAATACGCAGTATTTT.

This sequence joins TRBV5-1 and TRBJ1-1, with 11 bases that match TRBD1. The V gene end was trimmed by 5 bases and the J gene end by 4 bases; junction bases not matched to a gene: 7. The germline CDR1 and CDR2 sequences are SGHRS and YFSETQ. The CDR3 contains 15 residues. The CDR3 spells CASRESGTGGTEAFF. CDR3 sequence (DNA): TGCGCCAGCAGGGAATCCGGGACAGGGGGCACTGAAGCTTTCTTT.

This clonotype was seen once. One base away lies a much larger clone, so this may be a sequencing read error. The chain employs TRBV29-1 and TRBJ2-1; the match to TRBD2 covers 10 bases. This CDR3 contains 15 residues. Germline lookup yields CDR1 SQVTM and CDR2 ANQGSEA. This CDR3 is CSAGTSESSYNGQFF. The CDR3, as DNA: TGCAGCGCGGGGACTAGCGAAAGCTCCTACAATGGGCAGTTCTTC.

This clonotype has a count of ten or more. V gene TRBV12-5 combines with J gene TRBJ2-7, with a weak D call TRBD1 (6 bases). The CDR3 has 15 amino acids. V shed 7 bases and J shed 1 base, with 17 bases lying between them. Germline CDR1 and CDR2: LGHNT and FRNRAP. CDR3 nucleotides: TGTGCTAGTGCCCTACATCCGGGACATTCCTACGAGCAGTACTTC. Residues: CASALHPGHSYEQYF.

The chain joins TRBV20-1 to TRBJ2-1; TRBD1 is a possible D gene (5 bases). V dropped 8 bases and J dropped 5 bases, with 16 bases sitting between them. Germline V gene data show CDR1 as DFQATT and CDR2 as SNEGSKA (reference sequence). The CDR3 consists of 13 residues. DNA of the CDR3: TGCAGTCAAAGGGGTAGCTTTAACAATGAGCAGTTCTTC. Residues: CSQRGSFNNEQFF.

Concerning this clonotype itself: This may arise from a read error, as a much more abundant clone is one base away. This sequence joins TRBV20-1 and TRBJ2-5, with 10 positions matching TRBD1. CDR3 length: 13 amino acids. V shed 4 bases, J shed 11 bases, and the junction held 10 bases outside the gene matches. Germline V lookup: CDR1 DFQATT, CDR2 SNEGSKA (reference sequence). DNA for the CDR3: TGCAGTGCTACCCGGGACAGGGGTAGAGGGCAGTACTTC. This codes for CSATRDRGRGQYF.

This clonotype was detected a few times. The chain employs TRBV20-1 and TRBJ1-1; 7 bases are a match to TRBD1. Germline V lookup: CDR1 DFQATT, CDR2 SNEGSKA (reference sequence). With 4 bases clipped from V and 6 bases from J, the junction kept 11 bases outside the gene matches. The CDR3 is 14 amino acids. CDR3 coding DNA: TGCAGTGCTACCCGAAACGGACAGGATGCTGAAGCTTTCTTT. Amino acids: CSATRNGQDAEAFF.

This clonotype showed up many times. V gene TRBV2 combines with J gene TRBJ2-1; D is unresolved. This CDR3 contains 12 residues. V dropped 4 bases and J dropped 4 bases, with 5 bases sitting between them. CDR1 is SNHLY and CDR2 is FYNNEI in the germline V gene. This CDR3 is CASSVPYNEQFF. As DNA, the CDR3 is TGTGCCAGCAGTGTACCGTACAATGAGCAGTTCTTC.